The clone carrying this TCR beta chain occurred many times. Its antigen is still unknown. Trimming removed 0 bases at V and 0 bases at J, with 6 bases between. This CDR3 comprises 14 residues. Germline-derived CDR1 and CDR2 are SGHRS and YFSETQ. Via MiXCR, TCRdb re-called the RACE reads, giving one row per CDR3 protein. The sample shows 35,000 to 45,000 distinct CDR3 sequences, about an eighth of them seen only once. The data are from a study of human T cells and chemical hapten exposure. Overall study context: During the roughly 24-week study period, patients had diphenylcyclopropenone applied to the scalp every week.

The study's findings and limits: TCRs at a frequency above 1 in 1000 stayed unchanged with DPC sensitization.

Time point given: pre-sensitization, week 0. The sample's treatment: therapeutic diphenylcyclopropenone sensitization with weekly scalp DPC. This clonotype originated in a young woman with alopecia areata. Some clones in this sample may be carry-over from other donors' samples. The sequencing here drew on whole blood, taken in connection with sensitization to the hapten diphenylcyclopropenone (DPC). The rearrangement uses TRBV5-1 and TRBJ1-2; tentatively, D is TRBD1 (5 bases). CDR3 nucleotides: TGCGCCAGCAGCTTGGACAGGACTAACTATGGCTACACCTTC. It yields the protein CASSLDRTNYGYTF.